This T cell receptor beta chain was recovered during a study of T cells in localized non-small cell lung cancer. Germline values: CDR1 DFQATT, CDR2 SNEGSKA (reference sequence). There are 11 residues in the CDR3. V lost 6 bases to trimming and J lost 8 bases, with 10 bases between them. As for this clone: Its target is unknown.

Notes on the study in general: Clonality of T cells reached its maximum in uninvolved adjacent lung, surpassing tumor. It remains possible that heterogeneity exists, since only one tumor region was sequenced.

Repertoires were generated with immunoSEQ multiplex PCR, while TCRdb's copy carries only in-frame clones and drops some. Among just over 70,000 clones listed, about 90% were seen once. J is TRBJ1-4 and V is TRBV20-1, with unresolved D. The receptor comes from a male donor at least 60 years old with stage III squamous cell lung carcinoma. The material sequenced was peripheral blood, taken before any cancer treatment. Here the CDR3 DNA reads TGCAGTGCCCCGGTAGGAGAAAAACTGTTTTTT. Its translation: CSAPVGEKLFF.